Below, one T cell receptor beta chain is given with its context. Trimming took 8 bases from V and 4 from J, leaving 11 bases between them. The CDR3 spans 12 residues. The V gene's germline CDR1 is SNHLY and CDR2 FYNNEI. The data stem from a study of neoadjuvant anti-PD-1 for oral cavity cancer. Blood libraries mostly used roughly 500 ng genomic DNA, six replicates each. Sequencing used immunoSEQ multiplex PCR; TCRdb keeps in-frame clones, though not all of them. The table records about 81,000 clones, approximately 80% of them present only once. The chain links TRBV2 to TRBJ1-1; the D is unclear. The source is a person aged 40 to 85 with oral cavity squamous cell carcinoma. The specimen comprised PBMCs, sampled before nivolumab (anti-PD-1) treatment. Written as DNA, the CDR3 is TGTGCCAGCCGACCTTCAGGCACTGAAGCTTTCTTT. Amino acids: CASRPSGTEAFF.